This T cell receptor beta chain was sequenced during a study of cytomegalovirus exposure and HLA in healthy donors (dated 2017 in TCRdb). Turning to the overall study: An earlier analysis of approximately 640 of the donors reported 250 to 350 Gb of sequence data and more than 90 million unique TCR beta sequences from roughly 180 million T cells. The study aimed to test whether signatures of past pathogen exposure could be identified by cataloging public T cell receptors. All discovery cohort repertoires had been generated on a single sequencing platform. Several DR-DQ haplotypes were handled as single units for association and clustering because linkage in the cohort was strong. The number of typed donors differed by locus: about 629-630 for A, B, C, DRB1 and DQB1; roughly 510 for DQA1; about 600 for DPA1; and around 490 for DPB1. An early release that covered about 640 HLA-typed donors contained about 300 gigabases of sequencing data and around 80 million unique TCR sequences. Rather than drawing on any new phenotypic data, the later analysis identified candidate immune exposures from TCR beta sequences and the way those sequences occurred across donors. HLA typing included class I and class II loci at four-digit resolution. Among the roughly 400 genotyped donors, more than 70% belonged to the genetic ancestry cluster associated with self-reported Caucasian donors. The study profiled the T cell repertoires of hundreds of subjects by immunosequencing and related them to cytomegalovirus serostatus. An earlier analysis of 450 to 750 of the donors used high-throughput TCR beta sequencing to judge whether each TCR beta V gene segment behaved as functional or pseudogenic. To predict cytomegalovirus infection status, the study brought together high-throughput TCR immunosequencing, statistical association of individual TCRs with disease status, and machine learning. A separate validation cohort of approximately 120 different subjects was used in addition to the roughly 640-subject first cohort. Donor age, sex, ethnicity and CMV serostatus were collected together with the repertoire data. A later genetic analysis took genome-wide SNP genotypes for about 65% of the 666 donors and used that subset as a discovery cohort. Across some 400 genotyped donors of the cohort, an average of about 200,000 unique TCR beta nucleotide sequences per donor were sequenced, and 15% to 20% of those sequences were non-productive. A later analysis re-analyzed previously published TCR beta repertoires from 600 to 850 donors and added high-resolution HLA genotyping to study TCR occurrence patterns.

The cohort consisted of fewer than 700 healthy bone marrow donors. All cohort members were sampled while nominally healthy, although unrecorded immune exposures were likely present. The donor tested CMV seropositive and was one of the 289 seropositive cohort members. A peripheral blood sample was provided by each donor, and peripheral blood mononuclear cells were used for TCR beta sequencing. Genomic DNA was extracted from the blood cell samples with the Qiagen DNeasy Blood Extraction Kit. A note on this clone: Its target antigen remains unknown. No quality values exist for individual bases; no much larger clone is one base distant.

The library was made by the immunoSEQ multiplex PCR assay. A mixture of 60 forward primers for TCR Vbeta segments and 13 reverse primers for TCR Jbeta segments was used in the multiplex PCR. A multiplex PCR assay on genomic DNA amplified the CDR3 region of rearranged TCR beta genes. The amplified TCR beta libraries were sequenced on the Illumina HiSeq System as 87-base-pair reads. Regarding the original processing steps: In a later analysis, about 80 million unique TCR beta chains were counted across the 500 to 700 repertoires, and roughly 11 million of these chains were shared by at least two donors. To remove PCR and sequencing errors, raw reads were error-corrected and collapsed into unique sequences using a nearest-neighbor algorithm that merged closely related sequences. Alignment of CDR3 sequences to IMGT reference sequences was used to assign V, D and J gene segments. For a sequence to be retained, a match of at least six nucleotides to both a V gene segment and a J gene segment was required. Rearrangements were classified as productive when the CDR3 lacked stop codons and remained in frame with V and J, and all other rearrangements were classified as non-productive. Following IMGT convention, CDR3 was defined as the stretch from the second conserved V-encoded cysteine up to the conserved J-encoded phenylalanine. The earlier analysis of 500 to 600 of the donors excluded sequences that lacked an unambiguous match to a single V gene segment. An earlier analysis of almost 600 of the donors classified V segments as functional when productive rearrangements were above 56.7% and as segregating when the standard deviation between donors was above 5%. To diagnose cytomegalovirus status from the catalog of TCR beta chain sequences, a statistical classification framework was built. A later analysis assigned V and J genes by comparing TCR nucleotide sequences with IMGT/GENE-DB human TR gene sequences. In a later analysis, CDR3 sequences and most-parsimonious VDJ recombination scenarios were assigned using the TCRdist pipeline. A later analysis defined each TCR beta chain by its CDR3 amino acid sequence plus V-gene family, and excluded reads lacking a unique V-gene family. To address suspected cross-contamination and a sequencing artifact, a later analysis removed roughly 580 highly shared, low-generation-probability nucleotide sequences. In a later analysis, a clonal expansion index was calculated for each public chain from normalized within-repertoire ranks of inferred template counts. A later analysis computed generation probabilities with a VDJ recombination model fitted to out-of-frame rearrangements, and checked the results against IGoR. In a later analysis, hypergeometric tests were used to score TCR-TCR, TCR-HLA and TCR-CMV co-occurrence, with a repertoire-size bias correction applied to TCR pairs. False discovery rates were estimated in a later analysis by permuting HLA or CMV assignments 20 times. In a later analysis, co-occurring TCRs were grouped with DBSCAN, and TCRdist sequence similarity was added when clustering was performed within HLA-allele-positive subsets. For co-occurrence clustering, repertoires with fewer than 30,000 or more than 120,000 public chains were excluded, along with 5 or 6 repertoires with anomalous nucleotide sharing. Not all clones reach the TCRdb copy of this immuneACCESS table, which keeps in-frame sequences only. Checked studies attribute under half of the gap to unresolved V genes and leave the rest unexplained. The V and J calls and clone size are taken from that table; D and trimming were inferred from the DNA. Here the sample has about 95,000 clones; about 81% occur a single time. Approximately 11% of the sample is held by the ten biggest clonotypes.

Study-wide findings and limitations: At a false discovery rate of 0.05, a later analysis linked some 18,000 TCR beta sequences to specific HLA alleles. In this cohort, only TCR beta chains were sequenced, and detectable features were limited by the absence of alpha or paired-chain data. In a later genetic analysis, a missense DCLRE1C variant was associated with V-gene and J-gene trimming of TCR beta chains, and the association was replicated in an independent cohort. A group of highly shared sequence variants was considered likely to be a technical artifact of the sequencing pipeline. According to a later analysis, parvovirus B19, influenza, CMV and Epstein-Barr virus appeared linked to several top co-occurrence clusters. The presence/absence analyses assumed that sequencing depth was roughly uniform across donors, and that assumption may not be true. Correlated functional status among segregating V segments might reflect linkage disequilibrium, but an unknown experimental factor could not be ruled out. In a later analysis, TCR association rates were found to vary across HLA loci, with the most associated TCRs seen for DRB1 alleles and the fewest for HLA-C alleles. It was suggested by the authors that the approach could potentially be generalized to other disease states and immunological phenotypes. A further reported finding was that TCR beta sequences accurately predicted the HLA-A and HLA-B alleles for most subjects in the first cohort. An earlier analysis of around 500 of the donors showed that most TCR beta V segments appeared in productive rearrangements either about 87% or about 30% of the time, which broadly matched IMGT annotations. A few of the identified cytomegalovirus-associated TCR beta chains were confirmed in vitro to be specific for cytomegalovirus antigens. Across donors, most TCR sequences were observed very rarely, whereas some public TCRs were present in many individuals. Compared with the approximately 670-donor mean, donors in an Asian-associated ancestry cluster had fewer N-insertions in productive TCRs, according to a later genetic analysis. Because counts were too low, under 20 rarely observed V segments, including chromosome 9 orphons, were left out of the earlier analysis of 587 of the donors. In a later analysis, HLA-associated TCR beta chains showed more clonal expansion and lower generation probabilities than non-associated chains that were equally common. The study listed 170 or so TCR beta chains as associated with cytomegalovirus. The only immune exposure information available for the cohort was CMV serostatus. Assigning TCR associations to individual alleles was difficult when HLA alleles, especially DR and DQ, strongly co-occurred. Because HLA typing was unavailable for some donors at each locus, only the typed subset was used in association tests. The classifier was reported to diagnose cytomegalovirus status with high specificity and sensitivity in both the original and validation cohorts. According to a later analysis, most CMV-associated TCR beta chains appeared to be HLA-restricted, and the HLA associations seemed to be driven largely by CMV exposure.

Sequencing was carried out using PBMCs. This TCR came from a man aged 18 to 30 in good health and CMV-seropositive.

CDR3 reads: CASSVETGGTEAFF. The nucleotide sequence is TGTGCCAGCAGTGTGGAGACAGGGGGCACTGAAGCTTTCTTT. The V and J genes are TRBV6-1 and TRBJ1-1; 9 middle bases align to TRBD1. From V the trimming removes 4 bases and from J it removes 4 bases, while the gene matches leave 4 bases of the junction unaccounted for. The CDR1 and CDR2 encoded by the germline V gene are MNHNS and SASEGT. From its cysteine to its phenylalanine, the CDR3 spans 14 amino acids. CDR3 DNA only is kept here, 42 bases in frame from base 1.